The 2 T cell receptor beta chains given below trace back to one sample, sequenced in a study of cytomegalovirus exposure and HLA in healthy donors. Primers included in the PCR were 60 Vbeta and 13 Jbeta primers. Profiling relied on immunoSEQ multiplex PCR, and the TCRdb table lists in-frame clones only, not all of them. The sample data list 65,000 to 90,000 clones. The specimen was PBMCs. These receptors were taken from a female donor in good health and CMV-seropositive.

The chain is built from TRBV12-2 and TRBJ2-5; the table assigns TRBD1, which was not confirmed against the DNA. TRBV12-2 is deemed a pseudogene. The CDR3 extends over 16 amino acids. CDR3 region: CASRHTGQGVEENQYF. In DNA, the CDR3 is TGTGCAAGTCGCCATACGGGACAGGGGGTGGAAGAGAACCAGTACTTC.

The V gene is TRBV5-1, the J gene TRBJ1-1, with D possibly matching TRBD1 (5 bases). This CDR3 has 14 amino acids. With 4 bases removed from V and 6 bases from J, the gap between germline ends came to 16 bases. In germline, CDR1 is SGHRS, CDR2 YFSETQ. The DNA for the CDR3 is TGCGCCAGCAGCGAGATGGGGGACTGGGCTGAAGCTTTCTTT. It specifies CASSEMGDWAEAFF.